A single sample is the source of the 4 T cell receptor beta chains below, sequenced in a study of early stage breast cancer tumors. Data came from immunoSEQ multiplex PCR; TCRdb stores just in-frame clones and leaves some out. The sample holds approximately 70,000 clones, 65% to 85% seen once. The specimen was blood. These receptors were taken from a person aged 40 to 50 with breast cancer.

The V and J genes are TRBV4-1 and TRBJ2-3; the match to TRBD2 covers 11 bases. The CDR3 contains 18 residues. From germline, CDR1 is MGHRA and CDR2 YSYEKL. With V trimmed by 1 base and J by 1 base, 7 bases remained unmatched. CDR3 in amino acids: CASSQVTLAGVGTDTQYF. In DNA form, the CDR3 reads TGCGCCAGCAGCCAAGTTACACTAGCGGGAGTCGGCACAGATACGCAGTATTTT.

The rearrangement joins TRBV4-1 to TRBJ1-5; the D gene is possibly TRBD1 (6 bases). The V end lost 5 bases, the J end lost 3 bases, and 11 bases lay between the germline ends. The CDR3 has 14 amino acids. CDR1 and CDR2 (germline): MGHRA, YSYEKL. Here the CDR3 reads CASSYGDTNQPQHF. Written as DNA, the CDR3 is TGCGCCAGCAGCTATGGGGACACCAATCAGCCCCAGCATTTT.

The chain joins TRBV19 to TRBJ2-2; D ambiguous. V was shortened by 7 bases and J by 7 bases, with 7 bases between the two germline ends. The CDR3 runs to 11 residues. Per germline, CDR1 LNHDA and CDR2 SQIVND (reference sequence). The CDR3 here is CASNKYGELFF. In DNA form, the CDR3 reads TGTGCCAGTAATAAGTACGGGGAGCTGTTTTTT.

With respect to this clone: At the DNA level, this CDR3 is encoded by other sequences in the same sample as well. The V call is TRBV5-4, the J call TRBJ2-1; TRBD2 aligns across 9 bases. This CDR3 region has 13 residues. Looked up from germline, CDR1 is SGHNT and CDR2 is YYREEE (reference sequence). Trimming at V came to 2 bases and at J to 9 bases, leaving 3 bases not matched to a gene. CDR3 nucleotides: TGTGCCAGCAGCTTAGTTAGCGGGGGTGAGCAGTTCTTC. It yields the protein CASSLVSGGEQFF.